This entry lists 21 T cell receptor beta chains sequenced from one sample in a study of Ad26.COV2.S vaccination and SARS-CoV-2 variants. Assay used: immunoSEQ multiplex PCR; TCRdb lists only in-frame clones, some missing. Of some 300,000 clones detected, around 85% appear once; the ten largest clones hold approximately 2.1%. This sample's treatment: 19 received Ad26.COV2.S at low or high dose, single or two shots; about 5 received placebo; per-sample allocation not given. Sampling took place 63 days after the first vaccine or placebo injection. Sequences were derived from peripheral blood, sampled in a trial of Ad26.COV2.S vaccine versus placebo. The receptors derive from a person aged 18-60 years who received the Ad26.COV2.S COVID-19 vaccine or a placebo.

The chain recombines TRBV5-4 with TRBJ2-7, with 10 positions matching TRBD2. Per the germline V gene, CDR1 is SGHNT and CDR2 is YYREEE (reference sequence). Trimming at V came to 4 bases and at J to 4 bases, leaving 8 bases not matched to a gene. The CDR3 is 15 amino acids. The CDR3 region has the DNA TGTGCCAGCAGCGCCTCCTCAGCGGGGGGGTACGAGCAGTACTTC. This encodes CASSASSAGGYEQYF.

This chain uses TRBV19 with TRBJ1-1; D uncertain. V was shortened by 3 bases and J by 0 bases, with 11 bases between the two germline ends. Germline CDR1 and CDR2: LNHDA and SQIVND (reference sequence). The CDR3 totals 15 residues. The CDR3 loop is CASSIPSTVNTEAFF. For the CDR3, the DNA is TGTGCCAGTAGTATCCCCTCAACAGTGAACACTGAAGCTTTCTTT.

The chain's CDR3 is CATSDLDSNQPQHF. CDR3 DNA sequence: TGTGCCACCAGTGATTTGGATAGCAATCAGCCCCAGCATTTT. This sequence joins TRBV24-1 and TRBJ1-5; D unclear. V was cut by 0 bases and J by 0 bases, with 2 bases left in between. The CDR3 length is 14 residues. Germline CDR1 and CDR2: KGHDR and SFDVKD.

The chain couples TRBV7-9 to TRBJ2-3, with 10 bases aligning to TRBD2. J was trimmed by 1 base and V by 2 bases; bases with no gene match: 9. The germline CDR1 and CDR2 sequences are SEHNR and FQNEAQ (reference sequence). This CDR3 is 18 amino acids long. The CDR3 DNA follows: TGTGCCAGCAGCTTATATAGCGGGGGGACCCTTGGCACAGATACGCAGTATTTT. This encodes CASSLYSGGTLGTDTQYF. Using reference TRBV7-9 and TRBJ2-3 for the parts outside the CDR3, the full variable domain is DTGVSQNPRHKITKRGQNVTFRCDPISEHNRLYWYRQTLGQGPEFLTYFQNEAQLEKSRLLSDRFSAERPKGSFSTLEIQRTEQGDSAMYLCASSLYSGGTLGTDTQYFGPGTRLTVL.

The CDR3 is CASSEGGGVYEQYF. CDR3 nucleotides: TGTGCCAGCAGTGAAGGGGGAGGGGTCTACGAGCAGTACTTC. The gene calls are TRBV6-1 and TRBJ2-7; 7 bases line up with TRBD2. Germline lookup yields CDR1 MNHNS and CDR2 SASEGT. The CDR3 covers 14 residues. V lost 1 base and J lost 3; bases outside the gene matches: 3.

The J gene is TRBJ2-7, the V gene TRBV25-1; 10 bases are a match to TRBD1. Per germline, CDR1 MGHDK and CDR2 SYGVNS. The V segment lost 5 bases and the J segment 5 bases; nucleotides outside the gene matches: 12. The length of the CDR3 is 16 residues. The CDR3 region has the DNA TGTGCCAGCAGTCCCTGGGGGGGACAGGGGCCACACGAGCAGTACTTC. Translating it yields CASSPWGGQGPHEQYF.

This chain joins TRBV6-5 and TRBJ1-5; D unclear. Germline V gene sequence: CDR1 MNHEY, CDR2 SVGAGI. The CDR3 spans 15 residues. Trimming took 6 bases from V and 3 from J, leaving 15 bases between them. The CDR3 loop is CASSPGRNSNQPQHF. Here the CDR3 DNA reads TGTGCCAGCAGCCCCGGACGGAATTCCAATCAGCCCCAGCATTTT.

The rearrangement joins TRBV19 to TRBJ1-5; D might be TRBD1 (5 bases). The CDR3 has 14 residues. Trimming cost V 5 bases and J 0 bases, with 8 bases left between them. The germline CDR1 and CDR2 sequences are LNHDA and SQIVND (reference sequence). Here the CDR3 reads CASSLGVSNQPQHF. DNA for the CDR3: TGTGCCAGTAGTTTGGGGGTTAGCAATCAGCCCCAGCATTTT.

This clone came up a few times. Other DNA variants within this sample encode the same CDR3. The chain employs TRBV24-1 and TRBJ2-7; possibly TRBD2 for D (5 bases). The CDR3 sequence is 13 residues long. The V and J ends lost 3 bases and 1 base respectively, with 6 bases between them. Germline V lookup: CDR1 KGHDR, CDR2 SFDVKD. As DNA, the CDR3 is TGTGCCACCAGTGATCCGGGGTCCTACGAGCAGTACTTC. Translated, it gives CATSDPGSYEQYF.

The chain combines TRBV14 with TRBJ1-1; D remains unclear. The V end lost 7 bases, the J end lost 1 base, and 10 bases lay between the germline ends. The CDR3 totals 13 residues. Per germline, CDR1 SGHDN and CDR2 FVKESK. The CDR3 DNA reads TGTGCCAGCACGTACTATCCGAACACTGAAGCTTTCTTT. Its protein is CASTYYPNTEAFF.

This chain links TRBV11-3 with TRBJ2-5, with 10 positions matching TRBD2. Looked up from germline, CDR1 is SGHNT and CDR2 is YENEEA. CDR3 length: 17 residues. The J segment lost 4 bases and the V segment lost 4 bases, leaving 12 bases of the junction unmatched. This CDR3 is CASSSPPGTSAGETQYF. The CDR3 DNA reads TGTGCCAGCAGCTCTCCCCCCGGGACTAGCGCCGGAGAGACCCAGTACTTC.

The gene calls are TRBV3-1 (or the pseudogene TRBV3-2) and TRBJ2-6, with 9 bases matching TRBD1. Per the germline V gene, CDR1 is LGHDT and CDR2 is YNNKEL (reference sequence). Unmatched junction bases numbered 13, after V lost 11 bases and J lost 2 bases. This CDR3 has 17 amino acids. The CDR3 is CAGLPGTGSAGANVLTF. CDR3 coding DNA: TGTGCCGGGCTTCCCGGGACAGGGTCGGCTGGGGCCAACGTCCTGACTTTC.

The chain carries TRBV4-1 and TRBJ2-4; TRBD2 is a possible D gene (6 bases). The CDR3 covers 15 residues. CDR1 and CDR2 from the germline V gene are MGHRA and YSYEKL. V was shortened by 4 bases and J by 0 bases, with 10 bases between the two germline ends. In DNA, the CDR3 is TGCGCCAGCAGCCCGAGGACTATAGCCAAAAACATTCAGTACTTC. Amino acid sequence: CASSPRTIAKNIQYF.

The gene calls are TRBV28 and TRBJ2-7, with D possibly TRBD2 on 6 matching bases. The CDR3 spans 14 residues. V was cut by 8 bases and J by 4 bases, with 18 bases left in between. Germline V gives CDR1 MDHEN, CDR2 SYDVKM. The CDR3 region is CASSPAGAGYEQYF. Here the CDR3 DNA reads TGTGCCAGCTCGCCCGCCGGGGCGGGGTACGAGCAGTACTTC.

This sequence joins TRBV6-1 and TRBJ1-2; D possibly corresponds to TRBD1 (6 bases). The CDR3 sequence is 15 residues long. Trimming took off 3 bases at V and 6 bases at J, with 17 bases between the two ends. CDR1 and CDR2 (germline): MNHNS, SASEGT. CDR3 DNA sequence: TGTGCCAGCAGTGACCCTGGGGGCAGGAGGGATGGCTACACCTTC. This sequence encodes CASSDPGGRRDGYTF.

The chain combines TRBV5-1 with TRBJ2-3, with TRBD2 as a possible D gene (7 bases). Per the germline V gene, CDR1 is SGHRS and CDR2 is YFSETQ. V shed 0 bases and J shed 1 base, with 12 bases lying between them. The CDR3 sequence is 16 residues long. CDR3 sequence: CASSLAGGAGTDTQYF. DNA for the CDR3: TGCGCCAGCAGCTTGGCGGGGGGCGCGGGCACAGATACGCAGTATTTT.

The V call is TRBV6-1, the J call TRBJ2-1, with no clear D. The CDR3 sequence is 12 residues long. V was shortened by 2 bases and J by 3 bases, with 2 bases between the two germline ends. Per germline, CDR1 MNHNS and CDR2 SASEGT. The CDR3 sequence: CASSENYNEQFF. The CDR3 DNA reads as TGTGCCAGCAGTGAAAACTACAATGAGCAGTTCTTC.

The chain is built from TRBV6-5 and TRBJ2-7, with D perhaps matching TRBD1 or TRBD2 (5 bases each). V was cut by 0 bases and J by 6 bases, with 15 bases left in between. The CDR3 runs to 15 residues. CDR1 is MNHEY and CDR2 is SVGAGI in the germline V gene. CDR3: CASSYSGVALREQYF. CDR3 DNA: TGTGCCAGCAGTTACTCGGGGGTAGCCCTTCGCGAGCAGTACTTC.

This clone came up many times. V is TRBV4-2 and J is TRBJ1-2, with D unclear. This CDR3 contains 18 residues. Trimming pared 1 base from V and 4 bases from J, leaving 22 bases between. CDR1 is LGHNA, CDR2 YNFKEQ, per germline. In DNA form, the CDR3 reads TGTGCCAGCAGCCAAGGAGCGTCGGGGTTGGGAGACGGCTATGGCTACACCTTC. The encoded protein is CASSQGASGLGDGYGYTF.

The rearrangement uses TRBV28 and TRBJ2-2, with D unresolved. Germline V gene data show CDR1 as MDHEN and CDR2 as SYDVKM. CDR3 length: 14 residues. Trimming left V 1 base short and J 5 bases short, with 8 bases between. The DNA of the CDR3 is TGTGCCAGCAGTTTATTAAGTATGACCGGGGAGCTGTTTTTT. Its protein is CASSLLSMTGELFF. Full variable domain (remainder filled in from reference TRBV28 and TRBJ2-2): DVKVTQSSRYLVKRTGEKVFLECVQDMDHENMFWYRQDPGLGLRLIYFSYDVKMKEKGDIPEGYSVSREKKERFSLILESASTNQTSMYLCASSLLSMTGELFFGEGSRLTVL.

Note on this clone: Other DNA sequences of this sample code for an identical CDR3. CDR3 sequence reads: CASSLRRNTEAFF. CDR3 coding DNA: TGTGCCAGCAGTTTACGGCGGAACACTGAAGCTTTCTTT. The chain couples TRBV27 to TRBJ1-1; no firm D call. CDR3 length equals 13 residues. Germline V lookup: CDR1 MNHEY, CDR2 SMNVEV (reference sequence). Trimming cost V 2 bases and J 1 base, with 5 bases left between them.